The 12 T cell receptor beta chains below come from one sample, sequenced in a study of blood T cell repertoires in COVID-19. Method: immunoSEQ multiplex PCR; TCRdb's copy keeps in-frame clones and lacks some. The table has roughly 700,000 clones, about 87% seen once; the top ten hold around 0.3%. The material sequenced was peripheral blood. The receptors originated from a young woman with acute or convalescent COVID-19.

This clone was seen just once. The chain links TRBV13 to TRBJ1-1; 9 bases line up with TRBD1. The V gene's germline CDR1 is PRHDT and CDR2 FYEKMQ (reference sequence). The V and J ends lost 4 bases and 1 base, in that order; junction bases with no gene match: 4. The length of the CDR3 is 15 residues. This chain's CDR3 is CASSSADRGNTEAFF. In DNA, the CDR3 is TGTGCCAGCAGCTCCGCGGACAGGGGGAACACTGAAGCTTTCTTT.

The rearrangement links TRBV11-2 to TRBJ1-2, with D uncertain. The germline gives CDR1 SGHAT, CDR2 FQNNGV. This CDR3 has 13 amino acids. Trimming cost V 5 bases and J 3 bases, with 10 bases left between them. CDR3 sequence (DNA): TGTGCCAGCAGCGCTTATCAGGACTATGGCTACACCTTC. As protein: CASSAYQDYGYTF. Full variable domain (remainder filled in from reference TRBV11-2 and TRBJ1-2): EAGVAQSPRYKIIEKRQSVAFWCNPISGHATLYWYQQILGQGPKLLIQFQNNGVVDDSQLPKDRFSAERLKGVDSTLKIQPAKLEDSAVYLCASSAYQDYGYTFGSGTRLTVV.

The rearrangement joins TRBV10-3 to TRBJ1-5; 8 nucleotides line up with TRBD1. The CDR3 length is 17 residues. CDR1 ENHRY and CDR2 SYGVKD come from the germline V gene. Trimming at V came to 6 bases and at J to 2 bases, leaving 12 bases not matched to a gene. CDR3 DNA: TGTGCCATCAGCGAGCATACAGGGGGAAGAGGCAATCAGCCCCAGCATTTT. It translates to CAISEHTGGRGNQPQHF.

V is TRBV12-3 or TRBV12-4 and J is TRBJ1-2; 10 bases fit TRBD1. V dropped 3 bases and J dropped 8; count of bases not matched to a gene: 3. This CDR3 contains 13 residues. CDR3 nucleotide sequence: TGTGCCAGCAGTTTGGGGGACAGGGGAGGCTACACCTTC. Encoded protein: CASSLGDRGGYTF.

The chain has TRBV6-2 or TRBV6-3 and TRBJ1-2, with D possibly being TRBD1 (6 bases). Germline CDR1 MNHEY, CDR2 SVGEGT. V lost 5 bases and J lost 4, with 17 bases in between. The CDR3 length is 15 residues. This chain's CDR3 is CASSKGHPRTYGYTF. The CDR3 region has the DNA TGTGCCAGCAGTAAGGGACACCCCAGGACCTATGGCTACACCTTC.

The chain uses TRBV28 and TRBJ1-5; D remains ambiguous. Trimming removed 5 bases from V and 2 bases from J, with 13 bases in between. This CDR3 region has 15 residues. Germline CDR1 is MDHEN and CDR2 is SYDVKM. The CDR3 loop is CASSLGFAGNQPQHF. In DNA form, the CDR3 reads TGTGCCAGCAGTCTCGGGTTCGCGGGCAATCAGCCCCAGCATTTT.

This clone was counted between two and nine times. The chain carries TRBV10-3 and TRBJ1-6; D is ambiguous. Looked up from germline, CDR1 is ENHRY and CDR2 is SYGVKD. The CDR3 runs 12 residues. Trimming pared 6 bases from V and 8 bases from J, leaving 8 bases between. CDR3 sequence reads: CAIREADSPLHF. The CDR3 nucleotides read TGTGCCATCAGGGAGGCAGATTCACCCCTCCACTTT.

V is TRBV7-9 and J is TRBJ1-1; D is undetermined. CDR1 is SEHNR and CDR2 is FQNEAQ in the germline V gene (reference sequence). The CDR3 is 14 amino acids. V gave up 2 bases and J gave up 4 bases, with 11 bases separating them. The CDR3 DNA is TGTGCCAGCAGCTTACCTGGGCCCACCACTGAAGCTTTCTTT. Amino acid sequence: CASSLPGPTTEAFF.

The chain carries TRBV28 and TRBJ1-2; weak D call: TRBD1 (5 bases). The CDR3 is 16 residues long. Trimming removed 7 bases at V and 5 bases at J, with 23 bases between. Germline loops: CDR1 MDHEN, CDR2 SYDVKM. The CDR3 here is CASIEGGTLPLYGYTF. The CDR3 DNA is TGTGCCAGCATCGAGGGAGGGACTTTACCACTTTATGGCTACACCTTC.

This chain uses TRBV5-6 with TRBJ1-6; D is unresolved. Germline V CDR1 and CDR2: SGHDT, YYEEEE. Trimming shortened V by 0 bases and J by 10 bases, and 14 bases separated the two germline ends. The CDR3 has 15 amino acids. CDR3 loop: CASSLATVGGSPLHF. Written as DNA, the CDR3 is TGTGCCAGCAGCTTGGCCACAGTTGGTGGATCACCCCTCCACTTT.

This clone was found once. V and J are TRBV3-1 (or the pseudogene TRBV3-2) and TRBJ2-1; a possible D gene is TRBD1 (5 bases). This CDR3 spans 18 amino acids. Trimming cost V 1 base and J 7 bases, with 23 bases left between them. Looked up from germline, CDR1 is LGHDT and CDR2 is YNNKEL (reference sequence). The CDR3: CASSQGNTQGLEVNEQFF. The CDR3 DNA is TGTGCCAGCAGCCAAGGTAACACCCAGGGTCTCGAGGTAAATGAGCAGTTCTTC.

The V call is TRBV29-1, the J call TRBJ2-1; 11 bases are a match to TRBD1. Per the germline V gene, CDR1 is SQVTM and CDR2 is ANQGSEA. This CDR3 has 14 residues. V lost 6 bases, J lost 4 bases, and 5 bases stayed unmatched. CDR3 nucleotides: TGCAGCGTCTTAGGGACAGGGGGATACAATGAGCAGTTCTTC. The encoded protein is CSVLGTGGYNEQFF.